One and the same sample provided the 10 T cell receptor beta chains below, sequenced in a study of cytomegalovirus exposure and HLA in healthy donors. Use of 60 Vbeta and 13 Jbeta primers characterized the PCR. The method was immunoSEQ multiplex PCR; TCRdb's version includes in-frame clones alone and lacks a portion of them. Here the sample spans about 140,000 clones, 72% being singletons. The material sequenced was PBMCs. All receptors derive from a man aged 45-60 years in good health and CMV-seropositive.

Only a few counts were recorded for this clone. This rearrangement joins TRBV27 to TRBJ2-1, with 7 positions matching TRBD1. After removal of 6 bases from V and 6 bases from J, the junction contained 14 bases not matched to a gene. The CDR3 is 16 residues long. Germline V CDR1 and CDR2: MNHEY, SMNVEV (reference sequence). DNA of the CDR3: TGTGCCAGCAGCTCCCAGGACAGGCCCTTCGGCAATGAGCAGTTCTTC. This codes for CASSSQDRPFGNEQFF.

V gene TRBV11-3 combines with J gene TRBJ2-4; 7 bases are a match to TRBD1. Germline CDR1 is SGHNT and CDR2 is YENEEA. The CDR3 totals 16 residues. V lost 4 bases, J lost 4 bases, and 10 bases stayed unmatched. The CDR3 bases are TGTGCCAGCAGCTCCATTTTAAACAGGGGAAAAAACATTCAGTACTTC. It specifies CASSSILNRGKNIQYF.

The chain employs TRBV28 and TRBJ1-1, with 8 bases that match TRBD1. V shed 1 base, J shed 11 bases, and the junction held 9 bases outside the gene matches. The CDR3 runs to 14 residues. Per germline, CDR1 MDHEN and CDR2 SYDVKM. The CDR3 spells CASSLSGGQVGAFF. In DNA form, the CDR3 reads TGTGCCAGCAGTTTATCAGGGGGCCAGGTTGGGGCTTTCTTT.

The chain joins TRBV5-4 to TRBJ1-2; a weak D match, TRBD1 (6 bases). The CDR3 has 14 amino acids. Germline lookup yields CDR1 SGHNT and CDR2 YYREEE (reference sequence). The ends were cut back, 0 bases at V and 5 bases at J, with 11 bases in the middle. CDR3 nucleotide sequence: TGTGCCAGCAGCTTGGAGGGGGACGTATATGGCTACACCTTC. This codes for CASSLEGDVYGYTF.

This chain uses TRBV5-8 with TRBJ2-2, with 9 nucleotides matching TRBD1. The CDR3 is 16 amino acids. Germline assignment: CDR1 SGHTS and CDR2 YDEGEE. The junction had 8 bases not matched to a gene; V was cut back by 5 bases and J by 3 bases. The CDR3 bases are TGTGCCAGCAGTCAGGCACAGGGGGCTTACACCGGGGAGCTGTTTTTT. Protein: CASSQAQGAYTGELFF.

The chain links TRBV7-2 to TRBJ1-2; D is uncertain. Deletions cut 5 bases from V and 2 bases from J, with 21 bases between. Germline assignment: CDR1 SGHTA and CDR2 FQGNSA. CDR3 length: 17 residues. CDR3 residues: CASSMRMARVGNYGYTF. In nucleotides, the CDR3 is TGTGCCAGCAGCATGAGAATGGCGAGGGTAGGGAACTATGGCTACACCTTC. Using reference TRBV7-2 and TRBJ1-2 for the parts outside the CDR3, the full variable domain is GAGVSQSPSNKVTEKGKDVELRCDPISGHTALYWYRQSLGQGLEFLIYFQGNSAPDKSGLPSDRFSAERTGGSVSTLTIQRTQQEDSAVYLCASSMRMARVGNYGYTFGSGTRLTVV.

Only a few counts were recorded for this clone. The chain uses TRBV4-2 and TRBJ2-3, with 10 bases identical to TRBD2. The germline CDR1 and CDR2 sequences are LGHNA and YNFKEQ. V lost 2 bases, J lost 4 bases, and 9 bases stayed unmatched. This CDR3 comprises 17 residues. In nucleotides, the CDR3 is TGTGCCAGCAGCCAACCGTCTAGCGGGAGCGGAGCAGATACGCAGTATTTT. The encoded protein is CASSQPSSGSGADTQYF.

J is TRBJ2-7 and V is TRBV4-2; 8 bases align to TRBD2. The CDR3 extends over 17 amino acids. V was pared by 1 base and J by 3 bases, with 11 bases of the junction left unmatched. The germline CDR1 and CDR2 sequences are LGHNA and YNFKEQ. CDR3 DNA sequence: TGTGCCAGCAGCCAAGGGGGGCCAGGGACTAGGGGCTACGAGCAGTACTTC. This codes for CASSQGGPGTRGYEQYF.

The chain recombines TRBV5-4 with TRBJ2-5; 7 bases are a match to TRBD2. The J segment lost 4 bases and the V segment lost 7 bases, leaving 10 bases of the junction unmatched. The CDR3 spans 14 residues. Per the germline V gene, CDR1 is SGHNT and CDR2 is YYREEE (reference sequence). CDR3 nucleotide sequence: TGTGCCAGCTTTCGGGCGGGAGAGGCAGAGACCCAGTACTTC. Amino acids: CASFRAGEAETQYF.

This chain links TRBV5-1 with TRBJ2-7, with 9 positions matching TRBD2. The CDR3 spans 14 residues. Germline V gene data show CDR1 as SGHRS and CDR2 as YFSETQ. The V segment lost 5 bases and the J segment 3 bases; nucleotides outside the gene matches: 6. CDR3: CASSKSTSGYEQYF. The DNA for the CDR3 is TGCGCCAGCAGTAAGTCGACTAGCGGCTACGAGCAGTACTTC.